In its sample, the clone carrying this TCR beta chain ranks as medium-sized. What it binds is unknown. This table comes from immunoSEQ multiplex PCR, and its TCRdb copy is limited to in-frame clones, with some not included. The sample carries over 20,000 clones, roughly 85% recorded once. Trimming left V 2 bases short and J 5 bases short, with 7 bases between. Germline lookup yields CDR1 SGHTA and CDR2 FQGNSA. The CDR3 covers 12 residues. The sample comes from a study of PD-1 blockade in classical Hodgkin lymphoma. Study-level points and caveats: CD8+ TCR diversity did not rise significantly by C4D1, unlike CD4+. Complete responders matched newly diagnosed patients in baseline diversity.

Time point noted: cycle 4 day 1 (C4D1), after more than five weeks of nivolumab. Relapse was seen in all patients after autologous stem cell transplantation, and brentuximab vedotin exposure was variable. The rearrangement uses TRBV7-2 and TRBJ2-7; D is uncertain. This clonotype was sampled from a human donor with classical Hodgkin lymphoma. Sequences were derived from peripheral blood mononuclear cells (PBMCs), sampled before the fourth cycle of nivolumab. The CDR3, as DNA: TGTGCCAGCAGCTTAACCGGCCACGAGCAGTACTTC. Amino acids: CASSLTGHEQYF.